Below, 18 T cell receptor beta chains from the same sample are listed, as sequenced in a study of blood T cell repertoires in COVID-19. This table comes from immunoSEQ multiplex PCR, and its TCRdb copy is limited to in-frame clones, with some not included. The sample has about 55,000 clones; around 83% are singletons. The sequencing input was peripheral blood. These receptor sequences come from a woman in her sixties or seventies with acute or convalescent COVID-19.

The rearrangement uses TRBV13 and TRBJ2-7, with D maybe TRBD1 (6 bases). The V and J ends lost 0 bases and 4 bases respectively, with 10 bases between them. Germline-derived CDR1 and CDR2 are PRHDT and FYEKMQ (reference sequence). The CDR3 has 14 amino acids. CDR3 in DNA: TGTGCCAGCAGCTTAGGGGGGGCGGTTTACGAGCAGTACTTC. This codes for CASSLGGAVYEQYF.

The CDR3 DNA sequence: TGTGCCAGCAGGGCCGATATGAACACTGAAGCTTTCTTT. Its translation: CASRADMNTEAFF. The chain combines TRBV12-3 or TRBV12-4 with TRBJ1-1; D is undetermined. V shed 6 bases and J shed 0 bases, with 8 bases lying between them. The CDR3 runs 13 residues.

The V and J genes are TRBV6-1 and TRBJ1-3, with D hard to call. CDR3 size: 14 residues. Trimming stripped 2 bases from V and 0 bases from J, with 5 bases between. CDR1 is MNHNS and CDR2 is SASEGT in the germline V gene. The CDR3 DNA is TGTGCCAGCAGTGAACCGGTCTCTGGAAACACCATATATTTT. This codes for CASSEPVSGNTIYF.

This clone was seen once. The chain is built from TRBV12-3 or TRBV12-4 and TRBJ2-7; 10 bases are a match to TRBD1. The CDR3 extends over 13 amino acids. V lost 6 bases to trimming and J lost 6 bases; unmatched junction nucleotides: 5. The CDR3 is CASRRTGGGEQYF. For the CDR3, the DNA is TGTGCCAGCAGACGGACAGGGGGAGGCGAGCAGTACTTC.

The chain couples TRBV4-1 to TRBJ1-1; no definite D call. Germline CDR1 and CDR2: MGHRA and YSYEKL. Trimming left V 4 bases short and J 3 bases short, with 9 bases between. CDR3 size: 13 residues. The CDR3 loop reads CASSPGGYTEAFF. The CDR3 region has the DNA TGCGCCAGCAGCCCCGGCGGTTACACTGAAGCTTTCTTT.

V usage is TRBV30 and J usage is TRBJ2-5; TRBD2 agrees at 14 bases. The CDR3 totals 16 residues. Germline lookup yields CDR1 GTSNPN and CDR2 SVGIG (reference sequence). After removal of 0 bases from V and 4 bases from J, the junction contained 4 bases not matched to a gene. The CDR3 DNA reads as TGTGCCTGGAGTGTGGGACTAGCGGGAGCCCGAGAGACCCAGTACTTC. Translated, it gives CAWSVGLAGARETQYF.

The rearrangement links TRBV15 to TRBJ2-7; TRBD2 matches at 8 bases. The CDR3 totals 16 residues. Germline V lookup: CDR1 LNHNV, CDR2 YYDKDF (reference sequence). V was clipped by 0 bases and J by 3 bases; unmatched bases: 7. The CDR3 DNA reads TGTGCCACCAGCAGAGATAACGCGGCGGGGGGCTACGAGCAGTACTTC. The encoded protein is CATSRDNAAGGYEQYF.

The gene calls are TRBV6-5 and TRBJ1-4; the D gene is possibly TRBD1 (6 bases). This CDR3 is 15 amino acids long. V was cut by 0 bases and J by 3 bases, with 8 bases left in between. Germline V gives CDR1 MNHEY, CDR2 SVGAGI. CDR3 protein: CASSYSGASNEKLFF. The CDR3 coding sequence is TGTGCCAGCAGTTACTCGGGGGCTTCTAATGAAAAACTGTTTTTT.

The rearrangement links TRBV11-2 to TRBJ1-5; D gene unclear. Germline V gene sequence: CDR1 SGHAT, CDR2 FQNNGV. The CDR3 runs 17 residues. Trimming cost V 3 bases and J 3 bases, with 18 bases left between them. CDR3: CASSLGSSLEVNQPQHF. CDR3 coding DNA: TGTGCCAGCAGCTTGGGTAGCTCCTTAGAGGTCAATCAGCCCCAGCATTTT.

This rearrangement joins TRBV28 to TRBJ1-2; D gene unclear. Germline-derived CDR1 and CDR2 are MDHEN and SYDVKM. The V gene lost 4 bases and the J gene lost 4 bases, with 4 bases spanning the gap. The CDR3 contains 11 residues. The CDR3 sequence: CASSSFYGYTF. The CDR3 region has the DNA TGTGCCAGCAGTTCATTCTATGGCTACACCTTC.

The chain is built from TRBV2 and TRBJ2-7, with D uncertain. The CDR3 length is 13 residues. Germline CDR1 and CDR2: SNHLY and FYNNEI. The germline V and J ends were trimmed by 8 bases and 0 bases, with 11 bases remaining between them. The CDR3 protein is CASVIAGSYEQYF. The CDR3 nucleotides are TGTGCCAGCGTCATCGCAGGCTCCTACGAGCAGTACTTC. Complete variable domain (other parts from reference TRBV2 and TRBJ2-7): EPEVTQTPSHQVTQMGQEVILRCVPISNHLYFYWYRQILGQKVEFLVSFYNNEISEKSEIFDDQFSVERPDGSNFTLKIRSTKLEDSAMYFCASVIAGSYEQYFGPGTRLTVT.

The CDR3 DNA reads as TGCGCCAGCAGTTCATCGGTTATTGGCTCCCCAGCGGGTAGGAATTATGGCTACACCTTC. Translation gives CASSSSVIGSPAGRNYGYTF. The chain couples TRBV5-1 to TRBJ1-2, with no clear D. The germline gives CDR1 SGHRS, CDR2 YFSETQ. CDR3 length equals 20 residues. Trimming took off 5 bases at V and 5 bases at J, with 34 bases between the two ends.

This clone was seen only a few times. The CDR3 coding sequence is TGTGCCAGCAGCCCCTCAAACCCCCCGGGGTATTATGGCTACACCTTC. Its translation is CASSPSNPPGYYGYTF. The chain employs TRBV11-2 and TRBJ1-2; no clear D. This CDR3 region has 16 residues. Trimming took off 5 bases at V and 5 bases at J, with 21 bases between the two ends. In germline, CDR1 is SGHAT, CDR2 FQNNGV.

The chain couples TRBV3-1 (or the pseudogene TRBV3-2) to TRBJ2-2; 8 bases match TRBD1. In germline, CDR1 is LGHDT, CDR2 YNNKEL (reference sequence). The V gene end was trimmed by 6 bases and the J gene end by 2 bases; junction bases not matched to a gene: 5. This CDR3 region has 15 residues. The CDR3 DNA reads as TGTGCCAGCAGACGGGGACAGGAAAACACCGGGGAGCTGTTTTTT. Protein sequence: CASRRGQENTGELFF.

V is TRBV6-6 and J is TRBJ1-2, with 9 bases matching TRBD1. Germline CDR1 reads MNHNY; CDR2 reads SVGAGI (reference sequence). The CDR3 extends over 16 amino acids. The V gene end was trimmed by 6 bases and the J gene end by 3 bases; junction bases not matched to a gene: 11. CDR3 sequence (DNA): TGTGCCAGCAGACCGGCTTATGACAGGGGGGACTATGGCTACACCTTC. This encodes CASRPAYDRGDYGYTF.

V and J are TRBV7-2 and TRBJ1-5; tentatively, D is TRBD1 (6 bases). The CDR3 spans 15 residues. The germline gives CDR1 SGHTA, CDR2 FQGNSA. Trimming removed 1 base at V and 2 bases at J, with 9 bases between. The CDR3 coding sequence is TGTGCCAGCAGCTTAGGGGGGCGTCGCAATCAGCCCCAGCATTTT. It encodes CASSLGGRRNQPQHF.

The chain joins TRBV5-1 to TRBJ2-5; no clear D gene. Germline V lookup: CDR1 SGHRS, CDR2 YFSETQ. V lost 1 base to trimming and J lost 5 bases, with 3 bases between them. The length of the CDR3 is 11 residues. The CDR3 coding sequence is TGCGCCAGCAGCTTGCCTGAGACCCAGTACTTC. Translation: CASSLPETQYF. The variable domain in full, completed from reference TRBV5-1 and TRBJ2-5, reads KAGVTQTPRYLIKTRGQQVTLSCSPISGHRSVSWYQQTPGQGLQFLFEYFSETQRNKGNFPGRFSGRQFSNSRSEMNVSTLELGDSALYLCASSLPETQYFGPGTRLLVL.

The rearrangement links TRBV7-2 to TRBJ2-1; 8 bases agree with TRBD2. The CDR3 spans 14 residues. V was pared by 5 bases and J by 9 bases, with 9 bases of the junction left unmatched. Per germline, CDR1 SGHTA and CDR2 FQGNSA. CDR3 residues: CASSLKAGVGEQFF. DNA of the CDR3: TGTGCCAGCAGCCTAAAAGCGGGAGTAGGTGAGCAGTTCTTC.